This entry concerns a single T cell receptor (beta chain). Antigen unknown. Here immunoSEQ multiplex PCR was the method, and the copy in TCRdb shows in-frame clones only, minus some. There are roughly 92,000 clones in the sample; 70% to 85% occur only once, and around 5.9% lies in the top ten. The record originates from a study of OX40 agonist ivuxolimab in advanced cancers. About the research overall: Each patient was given ivuxolimab into a vein every 2 weeks, at 0.01 to 10 mg/kg. Eligibility rules accepted prior anti-PD-1, anti-PD-L1 or anti-CTLA-4 therapy, and 40% had some. Study-level points and caveats: Specificity for antigen went undetermined in the expanded peripheral T cells.

From germline, CDR1 is SEHNR and CDR2 FQNEAQ (reference sequence). Trimming left V 5 bases short and J 2 bases short, with 6 bases between. The CDR3 runs 12 residues. This chain connects TRBV7-9 to TRBJ1-1; no clear D gene. The origin of this receptor is an adult with an advanced solid tumor such as melanoma, head and neck, liver or kidney cancer. The starting material was CD4+ or CD8+ T cells sorted from blood, obtained in a trial of the OX40 agonist ivuxolimab. The CDR3 reads CASSRGNTEAFF. In nucleotides, the CDR3 is TGTGCCAGCAGCCGCGGTAACACTGAAGCTTTCTTT.